The source of this T cell receptor (beta chain) is a study of T-cell reconstitution after alpha-beta-depleted transplantation in children. A remark on this clonotype: The antigen is not known.

General observations from the study: There were reportedly several hundred expanded graft clones from which alpha-beta T cells came about two months after transplant.

This sample's TCRbeta library carried unique molecular identifier barcodes. TCRdb processed the PCR reads anew with MiXCR; each CDR3 protein has one entry. The table records about 490,000 distinct CDR3 sequences, roughly a tenth of them present only once. The sequence derives from a child aged 2 to 15 with inherited bone marrow failure, due to receive a stem cell transplant. The material sequenced was PBMCs, taken before TCRalphabeta/CD19-depleted stem cell transplant.

CDR3 DNA: TGTGCCAGCAGTGATCAGCAGGTTAAATACGAGCAGTACTTC. It encodes CASSDQQVKYEQYF. The chain combines TRBV2 with TRBJ2-7; D unclear. CDR3 size: 14 residues. Germline CDR1 and CDR2: SNHLY and FYNNEI. Trimming removed 3 bases at V and 4 bases at J, with 13 bases between.